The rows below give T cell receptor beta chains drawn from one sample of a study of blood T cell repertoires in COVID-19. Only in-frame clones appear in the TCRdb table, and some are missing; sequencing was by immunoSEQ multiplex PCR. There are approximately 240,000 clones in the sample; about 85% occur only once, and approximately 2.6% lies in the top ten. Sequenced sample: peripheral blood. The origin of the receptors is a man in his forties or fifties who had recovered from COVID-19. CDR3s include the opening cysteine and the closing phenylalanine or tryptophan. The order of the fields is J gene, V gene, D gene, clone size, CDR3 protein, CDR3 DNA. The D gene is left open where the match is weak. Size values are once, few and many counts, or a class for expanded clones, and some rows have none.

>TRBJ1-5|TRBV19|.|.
CASSPTGSLRPQHF
TGTGCCAGTAGTCCGACCGGGTCCCTCAGGCCCCAGCATTTT
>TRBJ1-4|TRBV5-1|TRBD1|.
CASSRGQGREKLFF
TGCGCCAGCAGCAGAGGACAGGGGCGGGAAAAACTGTTTTTT
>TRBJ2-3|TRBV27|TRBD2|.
CASSGPGLAGGPVDTQYF
TGTGCCAGCAGTGGGCCGGGACTAGCGGGAGGGCCAGTTGATACGCAGTATTTT
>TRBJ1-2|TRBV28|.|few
CASRGGANYGYTF
TGTGCCAGCAGGGGGGGAGCTAACTATGGCTACACCTTC
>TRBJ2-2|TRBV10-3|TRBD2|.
CAISQTSGLNTGELFF
TGTGCCATCAGTCAAACTAGCGGCTTGAACACCGGGGAGCTGTTTTTT
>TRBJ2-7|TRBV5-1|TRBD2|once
CASSLVPSGRAQGSYEQYF
TGCGCCAGCAGCTTGGTGCCTAGCGGGAGGGCCCAAGGCTCCTACGAGCAGTACTTC
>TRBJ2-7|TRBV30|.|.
CAWSGRQGSLYEQYF
TGTGCCTGGAGCGGGAGACAGGGAAGTCTCTACGAGCAGTACTTC
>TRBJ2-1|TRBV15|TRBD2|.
CATSPLGGGYNEQFF
TGTGCCACCTCTCCCCTGGGCGGGGGCTACAATGAGCAGTTCTTC
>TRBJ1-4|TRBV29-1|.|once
CSVGTGVTNEKLFF
TGCAGCGTGGGAACAGGAGTGACTAATGAAAAACTGTTTTTT
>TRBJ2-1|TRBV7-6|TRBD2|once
CASSGDTGLAPYNEQFF
TGTGCCAGCAGCGGGGATACGGGACTAGCGCCGTACAATGAGCAGTTCTTC
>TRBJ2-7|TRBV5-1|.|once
CASSPVSGGAWEQYF
TGCGCCAGCAGCCCCGTTTCGGGGGGCGCGTGGGAGCAGTACTTC
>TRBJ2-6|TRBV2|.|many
CASTWQGRSGANVLTF
TGTGCCAGCACGTGGCAGGGCCGCTCTGGGGCCAACGTCCTGACTTTC
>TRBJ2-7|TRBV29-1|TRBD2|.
CSVEDLAGGEQYF
TGCAGCGTTGAAGACCTAGCGGGAGGCGAGCAGTACTTC
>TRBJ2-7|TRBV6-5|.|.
CASSSNRAYEQYF
TGTGCCAGCAGTTCAAACAGGGCCTACGAGCAGTACTTC
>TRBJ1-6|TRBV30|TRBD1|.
CAWSVHTGGYSPLHF
TGTGCCTGGAGTGTACACACAGGGGGATATTCACCCCTCCACTTT
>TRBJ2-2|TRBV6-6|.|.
CASSSGFDISTGELFF
TGTGCCAGCAGTTCGGGATTCGACATCAGCACCGGGGAGCTGTTTTTT
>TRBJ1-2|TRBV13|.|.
CASSRGRQLYGYTF
TGTGCCAGCAGCCGCGGCAGACAGCTCTATGGCTACACCTTC
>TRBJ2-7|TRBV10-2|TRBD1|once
CASSVPGQGPEQYF
TGCGCCAGCAGTGTCCCGGGACAGGGTCCGGAGCAGTACTTC
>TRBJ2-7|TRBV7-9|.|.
CASSPPRTMGEQYF
TGTGCCAGCAGCCCGCCCCGGACAATGGGGGAGCAGTACTTC
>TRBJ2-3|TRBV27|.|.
CASSFSGVLFTDTQYF
TGTGCCAGCAGTTTTTCCGGGGTACTATTCACAGATACGCAGTATTTT
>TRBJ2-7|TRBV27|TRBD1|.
CASSHRGPSYEQYF
TGTGCCAGCAGCCACAGGGGGCCTTCCTACGAGCAGTACTTC
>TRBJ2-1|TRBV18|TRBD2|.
CASSPPASGGNEQFF
TGTGCCAGCTCACCCCCCGCTAGCGGGGGCAATGAGCAGTTCTTC
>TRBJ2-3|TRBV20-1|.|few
CSAGGDTQYF
TGCAGTGCCGGCGGAGATACGCAGTATTTT
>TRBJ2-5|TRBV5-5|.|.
CASSSRRDTYQETQYF
TGTGCCAGCAGCTCTCGTAGGGACACTTATCAAGAGACCCAGTACTTC
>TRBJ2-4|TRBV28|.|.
CASSLSGLIAKNIQYF
TGTGCCAGCAGTTTATCGGGTCTGATAGCCAAAAACATTCAGTACTTC
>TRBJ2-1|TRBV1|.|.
CTSSQDSGGYSYNEQFF
TGCACCAGCAGCCAAGACTCGGGAGGTTACTCCTACAATGAGCAGTTCTTC
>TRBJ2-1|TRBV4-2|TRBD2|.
CASSVRREGNEQFF
TGTGCCAGCAGCGTTAGACGGGAGGGAAATGAGCAGTTCTTC
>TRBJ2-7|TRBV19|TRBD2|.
CASSPREWEYEQYF
TGTGCCAGTAGTCCGCGGGAGTGGGAGTACGAGCAGTACTTC
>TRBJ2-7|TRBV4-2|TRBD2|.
CASSEGTSGSNIHEQYF
TGTGCCAGCAGCGAAGGGACTAGCGGGAGTAATATCCACGAGCAGTACTTC
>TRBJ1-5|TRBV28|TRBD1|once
CASSFGTAPQPQHF
TGTGCCAGCAGTTTCGGGACAGCCCCTCAGCCCCAGCATTTT
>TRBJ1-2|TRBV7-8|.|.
CASSTRTIYGYTF
TGTGCCAGCAGCACCCGAACAATTTATGGCTACACCTTC
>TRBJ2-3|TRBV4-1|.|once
CASTFEARTDTQYF
TGCGCCAGCACCTTCGAGGCCCGCACAGATACGCAGTATTTT
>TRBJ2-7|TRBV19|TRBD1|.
CASKGLGQGFNEQYF
TGTGCCAGCAAGGGCCTTGGACAGGGGTTCAACGAGCAGTACTTC
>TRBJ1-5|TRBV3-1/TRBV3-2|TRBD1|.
CASSPRDRDQPQHF
TGTGCCAGCAGCCCCCGGGACAGGGACCAGCCCCAGCATTTT
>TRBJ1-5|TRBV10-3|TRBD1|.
CAIPGQIINQPQHF
TGTGCCATTCCGGGACAGATAATTAATCAGCCCCAGCATTTT
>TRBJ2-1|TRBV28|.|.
CASSAKWGGEQFF
TGTGCCAGCAGTGCCAAGTGGGGAGGTGAGCAGTTCTTC
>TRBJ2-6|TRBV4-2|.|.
CASSQGGQYFSGANVLTF
TGTGCCAGCAGCCAAGGCGGACAGTACTTCTCTGGGGCCAACGTCCTGACTTTC
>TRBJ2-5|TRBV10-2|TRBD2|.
CASSETLLAGGGKTQYF
TGCGCCAGCAGTGAGACCCTTTTAGCGGGAGGAGGGAAGACCCAGTACTTC
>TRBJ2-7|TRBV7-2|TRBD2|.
CASSFGGSPEQYF
TGTGCCAGCAGCTTTGGCGGGAGTCCGGAGCAGTACTTC
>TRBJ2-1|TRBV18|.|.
CASSPRLETRNEQFF
TGTGCCAGCTCACCACGACTAGAAACGCGTAATGAGCAGTTCTTC
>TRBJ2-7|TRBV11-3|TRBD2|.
CASSPRLAGPYEQYF
TGTGCCAGCAGCCCCCGACTAGCGGGTCCCTACGAGCAGTACTTC
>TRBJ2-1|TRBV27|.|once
CASSFTGWNEQFF
TGTGCCAGCAGCTTTACGGGTTGGAATGAGCAGTTCTTC
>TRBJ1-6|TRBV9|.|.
CASSAGSDHSPLHF
TGTGCCAGCAGCGCAGGCTCCGACCATTCACCCCTCCACTTT
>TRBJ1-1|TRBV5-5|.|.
CASSLWGPNTEAFF
TGTGCCAGCAGCTTGTGGGGGCCGAACACTGAAGCTTTCTTT
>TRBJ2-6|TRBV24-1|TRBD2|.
CATGEGAPGANVLTF
TGTGCCACCGGGGAGGGCGCCCCTGGGGCCAACGTCCTGACTTTC
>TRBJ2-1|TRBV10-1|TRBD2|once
CASSVTGTSGYNEQFF
TGCGCCAGCAGTGTGACCGGGACTAGCGGCTACAATGAGCAGTTCTTC
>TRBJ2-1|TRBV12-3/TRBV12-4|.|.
CASSEIARVQFF
TGTGCCAGCAGTGAAATAGCTAGAGTGCAGTTCTTC
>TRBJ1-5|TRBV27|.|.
CASSLVRGAVGNQPQHF
TGTGCCAGCAGTTTGGTTCGGGGGGCGGTTGGCAATCAGCCCCAGCATTTT
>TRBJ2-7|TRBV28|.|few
CASRTLSRYEQYF
TGTGCCAGCAGGACTCTCAGCCGCTACGAGCAGTACTTC